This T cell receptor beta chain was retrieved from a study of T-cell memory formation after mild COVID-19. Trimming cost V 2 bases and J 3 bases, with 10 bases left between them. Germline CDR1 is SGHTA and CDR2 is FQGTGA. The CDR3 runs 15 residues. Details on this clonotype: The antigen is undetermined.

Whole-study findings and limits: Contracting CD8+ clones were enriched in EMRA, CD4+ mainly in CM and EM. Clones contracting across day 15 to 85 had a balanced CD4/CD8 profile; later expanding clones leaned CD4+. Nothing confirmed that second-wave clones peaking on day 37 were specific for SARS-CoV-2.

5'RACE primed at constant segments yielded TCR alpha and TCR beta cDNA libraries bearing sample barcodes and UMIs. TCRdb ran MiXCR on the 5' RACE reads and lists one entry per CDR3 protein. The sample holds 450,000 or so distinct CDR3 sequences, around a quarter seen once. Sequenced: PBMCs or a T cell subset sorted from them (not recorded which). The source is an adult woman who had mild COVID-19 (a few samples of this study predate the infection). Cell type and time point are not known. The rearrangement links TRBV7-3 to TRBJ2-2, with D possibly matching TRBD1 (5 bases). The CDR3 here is CASSLLGADTGELFF. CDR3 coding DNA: TGTGCCAGCAGCTTATTAGGGGCGGACACCGGGGAGCTGTTTTTT. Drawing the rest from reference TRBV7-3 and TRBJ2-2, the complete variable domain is GAGVSQTPSNKVTEKGKYVELRCDPISGHTALYWYRQSLGQGPEFLIYFQGTGAADDSGLPNDRFFAVRPEGSVSTLKIQRTERGDSAVYLCASSLLGADTGELFFGEGSRLTVL.